This T cell receptor (beta chain) was sequenced during a study of spatial heterogeneity in lung cancer (dated by TCRdb to between 2019 and 2020). With regard to the full study: Beta-chain transcripts were consistently detected in greater numbers than alpha-chain transcripts, which likely reflects a higher abundance of beta-chain transcripts. In the raw uncorrected reads, each unique combination of TCR and UMI appeared more than ten times on average. The study quantitatively compared TCR alpha and beta repertoires across multiple tumor regions, matched nontumor lung and blood in non-small cell lung cancer. The study linked features of the TCR repertoire to counts of nonsynonymous mutations, which were determined by whole-exome sequencing of tumor tissue. At surgery, both alpha and beta chains were TCR-sequenced in 220 tumor regions, some 64 matched nontumor lung samples and some 56 PBMC samples.

The germline V gene yields MDHEN for CDR1 and SYDVKM for CDR2. V trim: 8 bases; J trim: 0 bases; unmatched bases: 8. From the cysteine up to the phenylalanine, the CDR3 has a length of 16 residues. Only CDR3 DNA remains: 48 bases, in frame from the first base. The time point label, as the study defines it: sample taken at primary tumor resection. Donors were around 71 patients with early-stage, untreated non-small cell lung cancer from the lung TRACERx cohort. Whole RNA extracted from tumor and nontumor lung tissue, or from cryopreserved PBMC samples, was used for TCR sequencing without cell sorting. A patient was chosen for TCR sequencing only when enough RNA was available from at least two tumor regions. What the study reported, not specific to this receptor: Ubiquitous expanded tumor TCRs were detected in blood more often at tumor resection than at routine follow-up. Confirming at a functional level the hypothesis that regional TCRs recognize regional mutations was considered to require additional single-cell paired TCR alpha and beta sequencing.

This clonotype is medium-sized (0.01 to 0.1%) in its sample. Its target antigen remains unknown. No clone much larger than this one lies a single base away; base qualities are absent. The method behind the library was 5' RACE. The reads were generated on a NextSeq 500. In the TCR library protocol, a unique molecular identifier was attached to each TCR cDNA molecule so that PCR and sequencing errors could be corrected. The original methods were these. TCR identification, UMI-based error correction and CDR3 extraction were performed with Decombinator tools. Expanded TCRs were defined as those above a frequency of 2 per 1,000, corresponding to the top 1% of the tumor frequency distribution. Each repertoire was subsampled 100 times to 5,000 TCRs, after which Renyi diversity was computed with the R vegan package. To build CDR3 similarity networks, amino acid triplet string-kernel similarity was used, and CDR3s were connected when their pairwise similarity was above 0.82. Using fastp at Q25 and MiXCR, TCRdb reprocessed the public reads and kept productive beta chains. Identical CDR3 proteins give one entry, which carries the most common genes and DNA. For this entry, the V and J calls and clone size follow TCRdb and not the study's own pipeline. The sample yields around 63,000 distinct CDR3 sequences; approximately 6% were counted once. In total, the top ten clones hold about 14% of the sample.

The sequencing used PBMCs, collected at surgery. The sequence is built from TRBV28 and TRBJ1-4, with TRBD1 matching 8 junction bases. This sequence was found in a female donor with early-stage non-small cell lung cancer. Here the CDR3 is given as CASGLDRDATNEKLFF. In nucleotide form, the sequence is TGTGCCAGCGGGCTGGACAGGGATGCAACTAATGAAAAACTGTTTTTT.